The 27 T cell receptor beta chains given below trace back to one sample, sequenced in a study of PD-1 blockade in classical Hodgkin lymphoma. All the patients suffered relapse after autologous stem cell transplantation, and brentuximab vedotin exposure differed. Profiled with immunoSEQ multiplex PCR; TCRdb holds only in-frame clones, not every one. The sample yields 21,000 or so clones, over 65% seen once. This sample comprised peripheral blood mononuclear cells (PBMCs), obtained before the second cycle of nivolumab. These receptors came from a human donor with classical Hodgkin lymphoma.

This chain's CDR3 is CASAGTEYNQPQHF. The CDR3 coding sequence is TGCGCCAGCGCCGGGACAGAATACAATCAGCCCCAGCATTTT. The chain combines TRBV10-2 with TRBJ1-5; 7 bases map to TRBD1. In germline, CDR1 is WSHSY, CDR2 SAAADI. The trim removed 8 bases at V and 3 bases at J, leaving 7 bases unmatched. There are 14 residues in the CDR3.

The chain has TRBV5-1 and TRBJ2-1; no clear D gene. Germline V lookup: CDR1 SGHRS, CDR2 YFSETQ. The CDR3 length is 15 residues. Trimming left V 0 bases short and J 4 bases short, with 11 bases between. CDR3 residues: CASSLDLRGYNEQFF. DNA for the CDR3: TGCGCCAGCAGCTTGGACCTACGTGGGTACAATGAGCAGTTCTTC.

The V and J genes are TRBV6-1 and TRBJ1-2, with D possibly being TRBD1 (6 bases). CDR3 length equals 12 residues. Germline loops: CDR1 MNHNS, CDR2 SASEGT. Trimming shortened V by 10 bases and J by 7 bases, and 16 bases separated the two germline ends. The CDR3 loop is CATQQGWVGYTF. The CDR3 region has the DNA TGTGCCACCCAACAGGGATGGGTTGGCTACACCTTC.

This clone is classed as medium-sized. CDR3 nucleotide sequence: TGTGCCAGCTCACCTATTCTCCCTTCCGCCTACAATGAGCAGTTCTTC. It encodes CASSPILPSAYNEQFF. The chain couples TRBV18 to TRBJ2-1; D gene uncertain. V lost 3 bases to trimming and J lost 2 bases, with 14 bases between them. The CDR3 runs to 16 residues. The germline V gene has CDR1 KGHSH and CDR2 LQKENI. Variable domain in full (rest from reference TRBV18 and TRBJ2-1): NAGVMQNPRHLVRRRGQEARLRCSPMKGHSHVYWYRQLPEEGLKFMVYLQKENIIDESGMPKERFSAEFPKEGPSILRIQQVVRGDSAAYFCASSPILPSAYNEQFFGPGTRLTVL.

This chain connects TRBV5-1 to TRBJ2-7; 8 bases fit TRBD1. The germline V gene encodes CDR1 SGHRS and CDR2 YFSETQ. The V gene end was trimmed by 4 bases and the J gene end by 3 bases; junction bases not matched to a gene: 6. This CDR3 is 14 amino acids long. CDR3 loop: CASSQGQGVYEQYF. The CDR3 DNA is TGCGCCAGCAGCCAAGGACAGGGTGTCTACGAGCAGTACTTC.

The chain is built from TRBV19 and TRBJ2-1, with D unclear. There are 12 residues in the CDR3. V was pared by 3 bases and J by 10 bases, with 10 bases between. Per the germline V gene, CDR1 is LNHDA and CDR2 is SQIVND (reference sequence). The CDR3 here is CASSISQWEQFF. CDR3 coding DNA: TGTGCCAGTAGTATTTCGCAGTGGGAGCAGTTCTTC.

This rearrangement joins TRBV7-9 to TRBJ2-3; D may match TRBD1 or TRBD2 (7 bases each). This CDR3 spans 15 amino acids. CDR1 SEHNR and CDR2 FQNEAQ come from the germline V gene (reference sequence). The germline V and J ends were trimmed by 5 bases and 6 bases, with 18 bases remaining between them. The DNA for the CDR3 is TGTGCCAGCAGCCTCCCTGCAGGGGGAGGGGATACGCAGTATTTT. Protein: CASSLPAGGGDTQYF.

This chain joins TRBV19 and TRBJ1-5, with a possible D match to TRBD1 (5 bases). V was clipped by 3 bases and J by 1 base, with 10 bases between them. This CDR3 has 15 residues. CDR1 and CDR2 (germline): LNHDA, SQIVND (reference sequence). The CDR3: CASSMYRDSNQPQHF. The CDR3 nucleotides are TGTGCCAGTAGTATGTACCGGGACAGCAATCAGCCCCAGCATTTT.

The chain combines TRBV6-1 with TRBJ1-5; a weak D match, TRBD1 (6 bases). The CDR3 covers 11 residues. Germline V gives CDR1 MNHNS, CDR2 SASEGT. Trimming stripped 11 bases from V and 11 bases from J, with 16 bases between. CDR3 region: CAAREGGSQHF. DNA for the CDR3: TGTGCCGCCAGAGAGGGGGGTTCCCAGCATTTT.

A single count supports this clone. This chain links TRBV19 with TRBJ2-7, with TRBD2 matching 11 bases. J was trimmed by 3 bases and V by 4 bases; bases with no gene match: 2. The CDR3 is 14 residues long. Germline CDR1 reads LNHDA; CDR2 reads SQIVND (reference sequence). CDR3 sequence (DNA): TGTGCCAGTAGTACGGGACTAGCGGACTACGAGCAGTACTTC. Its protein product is CASSTGLADYEQYF.

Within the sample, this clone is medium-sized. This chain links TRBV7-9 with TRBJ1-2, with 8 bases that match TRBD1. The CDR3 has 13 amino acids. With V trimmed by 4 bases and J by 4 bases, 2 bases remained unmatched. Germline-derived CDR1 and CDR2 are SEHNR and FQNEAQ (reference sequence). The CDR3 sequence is CASSSTGGYGYTF. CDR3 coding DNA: TGTGCCAGCAGCTCCACAGGGGGCTATGGCTACACCTTC.

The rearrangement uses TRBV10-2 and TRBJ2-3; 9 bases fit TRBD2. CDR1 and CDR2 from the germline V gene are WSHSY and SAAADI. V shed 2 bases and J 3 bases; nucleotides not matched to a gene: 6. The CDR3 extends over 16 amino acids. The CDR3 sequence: CASSELGAGGTDTQYF. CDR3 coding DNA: TGCGCCAGCAGTGAGCTTGGGGCGGGAGGGACAGATACGCAGTATTTT.

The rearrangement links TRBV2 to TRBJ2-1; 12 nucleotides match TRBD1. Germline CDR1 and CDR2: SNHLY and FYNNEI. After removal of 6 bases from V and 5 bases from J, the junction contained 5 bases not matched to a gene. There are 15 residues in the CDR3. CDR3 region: CASRPGQGANNEQFF. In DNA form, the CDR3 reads TGTGCCAGCAGACCGGGACAGGGGGCTAACAATGAGCAGTTCTTC. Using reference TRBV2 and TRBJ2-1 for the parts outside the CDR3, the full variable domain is EPEVTQTPSHQVTQMGQEVILRCVPISNHLYFYWYRQILGQKVEFLVSFYNNEISEKSEIFDDQFSVERPDGSNFTLKIRSTKLEDSAMYFCASRPGQGANNEQFFGPGTRLTVL.

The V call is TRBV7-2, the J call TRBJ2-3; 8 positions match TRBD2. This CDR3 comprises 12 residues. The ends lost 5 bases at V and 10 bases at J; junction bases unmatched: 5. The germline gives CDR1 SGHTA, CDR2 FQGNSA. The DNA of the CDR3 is TGTGCCAGCAGCCTCAGCGGGGGTGCGCAGTATTTT. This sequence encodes CASSLSGGAQYF.

CDR3 coding DNA: TGCGCCAGCAGCTTGGTGGATCGCTACGAGCAGTACTTC. The encoded protein is CASSLVDRYEQYF. The V call is TRBV5-1, the J call TRBJ2-7; D is undetermined. Per germline, CDR1 SGHRS and CDR2 YFSETQ. The CDR3 is 13 residues long. Trimming stripped 0 bases from V and 3 bases from J, with 7 bases between. The whole variable domain, remainder taken from reference TRBV5-1 and TRBJ2-7, is KAGVTQTPRYLIKTRGQQVTLSCSPISGHRSVSWYQQTPGQGLQFLFEYFSETQRNKGNFPGRFSGRQFSNSRSEMNVSTLELGDSALYLCASSLVDRYEQYFGPGTRLTVT.

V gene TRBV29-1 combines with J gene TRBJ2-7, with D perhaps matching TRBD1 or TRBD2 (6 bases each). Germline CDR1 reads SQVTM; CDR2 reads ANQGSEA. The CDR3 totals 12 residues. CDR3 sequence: CSTPEGAYEQYF. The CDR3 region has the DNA TGCAGTACACCGGAGGGGGCCTACGAGCAGTACTTC.

The CDR3 loop reads CASSLGPPGLAGGGETQYF. CDR3 in DNA: TGTGCCAGCAGCTTAGGGCCTCCGGGACTAGCGGGGGGTGGGGAGACCCAGTACTTC. V and J are TRBV7-7 and TRBJ2-5; 15 bases map to TRBD2. V shed 1 base, J shed 5 bases, and the junction held 11 bases outside the gene matches. Germline V gene data show CDR1 as SSHAT and CDR2 as FNYEAQ (reference sequence). The CDR3 is 19 amino acids.

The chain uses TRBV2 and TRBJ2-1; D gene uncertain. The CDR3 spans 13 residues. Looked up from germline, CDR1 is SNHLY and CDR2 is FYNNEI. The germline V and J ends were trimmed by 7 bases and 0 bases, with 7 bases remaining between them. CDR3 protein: CASNDDSYNEQFF. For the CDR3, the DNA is TGTGCCAGCAATGATGACTCCTACAATGAGCAGTTCTTC. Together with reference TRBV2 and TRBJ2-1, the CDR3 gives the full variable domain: EPEVTQTPSHQVTQMGQEVILRCVPISNHLYFYWYRQILGQKVEFLVSFYNNEISEKSEIFDDQFSVERPDGSNFTLKIRSTKLEDSAMYFCASNDDSYNEQFFGPGTRLTVL.

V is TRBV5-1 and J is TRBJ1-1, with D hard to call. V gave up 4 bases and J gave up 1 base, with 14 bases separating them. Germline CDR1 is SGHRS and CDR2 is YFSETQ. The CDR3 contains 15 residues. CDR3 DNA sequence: TGCGCCAGCAGCGTTAGCTCTATAGGGAACACTGAAGCTTTCTTT. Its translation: CASSVSSIGNTEAFF.

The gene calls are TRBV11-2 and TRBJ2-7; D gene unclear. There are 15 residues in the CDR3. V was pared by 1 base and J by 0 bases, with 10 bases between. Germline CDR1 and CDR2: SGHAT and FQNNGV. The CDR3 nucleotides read TGTGCCAGCAGCTTAGTTGCCACGAGCTCCTACGAGCAGTACTTC. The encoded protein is CASSLVATSSYEQYF.

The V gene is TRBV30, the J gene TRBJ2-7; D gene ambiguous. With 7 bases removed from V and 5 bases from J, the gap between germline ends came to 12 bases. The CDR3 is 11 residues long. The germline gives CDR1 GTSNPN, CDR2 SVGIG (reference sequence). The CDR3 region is CALEVSNEQYF. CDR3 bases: TGTGCCTTAGAAGTTTCGAACGAGCAGTACTTC.

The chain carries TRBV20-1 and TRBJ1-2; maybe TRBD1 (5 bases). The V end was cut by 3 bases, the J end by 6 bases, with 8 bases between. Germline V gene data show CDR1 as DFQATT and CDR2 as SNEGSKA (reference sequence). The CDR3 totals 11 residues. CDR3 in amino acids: CSASRGDGYTF. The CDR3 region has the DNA TGCAGTGCTAGTAGGGGTGATGGCTACACCTTC.

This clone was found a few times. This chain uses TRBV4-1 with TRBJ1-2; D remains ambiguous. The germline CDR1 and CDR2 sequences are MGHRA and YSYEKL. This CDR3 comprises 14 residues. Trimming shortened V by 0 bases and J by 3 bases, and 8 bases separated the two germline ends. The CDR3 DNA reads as TGCGCCAGCAGCCAAGATATCGGATACTATGGCTACACCTTC. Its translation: CASSQDIGYYGYTF.

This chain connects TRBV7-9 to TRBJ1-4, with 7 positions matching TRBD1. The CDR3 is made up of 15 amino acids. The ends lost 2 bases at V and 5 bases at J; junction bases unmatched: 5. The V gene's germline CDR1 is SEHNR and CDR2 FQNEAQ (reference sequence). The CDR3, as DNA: TGTGCCAGCAGCTTAATAGGGACAGAAAATGAAAAACTGTTTTTT. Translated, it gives CASSLIGTENEKLFF. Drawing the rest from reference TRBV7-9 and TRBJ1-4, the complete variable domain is DTGVSQNPRHKITKRGQNVTFRCDPISEHNRLYWYRQTLGQGPEFLTYFQNEAQLEKSRLLSDRFSAERPKGSFSTLEIQRTEQGDSAMYLCASSLIGTENEKLFFGSGTQLSVL.

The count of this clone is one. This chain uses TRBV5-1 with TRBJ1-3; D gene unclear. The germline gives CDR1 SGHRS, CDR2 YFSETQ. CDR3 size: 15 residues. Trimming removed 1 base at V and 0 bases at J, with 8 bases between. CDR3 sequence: CASSLNSGSGNTIYF. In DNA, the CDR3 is TGCGCCAGCAGCTTGAACAGCGGCTCTGGAAACACCATATATTTT.

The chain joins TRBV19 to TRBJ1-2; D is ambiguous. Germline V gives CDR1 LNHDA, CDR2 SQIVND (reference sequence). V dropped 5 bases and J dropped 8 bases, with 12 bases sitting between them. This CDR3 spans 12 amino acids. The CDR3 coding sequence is TGTGCCAGTAGTGCGCAAGCCTTGGGCTACACCTTC. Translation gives CASSAQALGYTF.

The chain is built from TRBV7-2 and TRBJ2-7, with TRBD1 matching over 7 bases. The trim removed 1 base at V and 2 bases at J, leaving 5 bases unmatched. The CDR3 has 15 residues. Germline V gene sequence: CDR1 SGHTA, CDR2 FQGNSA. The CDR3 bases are TGTGCCAGCAGCTTAGTCGGGACAGATACCTACGAGCAGTACTTC. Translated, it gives CASSLVGTDTYEQYF. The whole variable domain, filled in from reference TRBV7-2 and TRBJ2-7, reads GAGVSQSPSNKVTEKGKDVELRCDPISGHTALYWYRQSLGQGLEFLIYFQGNSAPDKSGLPSDRFSAERTGGSVSTLTIQRTQQEDSAVYLCASSLVGTDTYEQYFGPGTRLTVT.